These T cell receptor beta chains were read from a single sample in a study of siplizumab effects on memory and regulatory T cells. The method was immunoSEQ multiplex PCR; TCRdb's version includes in-frame clones alone and lacks a portion of them. In the table there are 70,000 or so clones, roughly 89% of which are singletons. The specimen sequenced was CD8+ T cells sorted from blood. The receptors were sampled from a human donor in good health. Each CDR3 is given with its conserved first and last residue. A D gene is named only where the DNA matches it firmly. Not every row has a clone size; where given, it reads once, few, many or a size class.

clone size	V gene	J gene	D gene	CDR3 length	CDR3 DNA	CDR3 protein
-	TRBV4-2	TRBJ2-2	-	16	TGTGCCAGCAGCCCACTCGGAACATCAGCCCTTCCGGAGCTGTTTTTT	CASSPLGTSALPELFF
-	TRBV4-1	TRBJ1-1	-	14	TGCGCCAGCAGCCAAGATCTAGCGAACACTGAAGCTTTCTTT	CASSQDLANTEAFF
-	TRBV14	TRBJ2-6	TRBD1	16	TGTGCCAGCAGCCAAGATCTGGACAGGCTGTCGGGCGTCCTGACTTTC	CASSQDLDRLSGVLTF
-	TRBV7-9	TRBJ2-5	-	15	TGTGCCAGCAGCCCCCCAGGGTCTCCTAAGGAGACCCAGTACTTC	CASSPPGSPKETQYF
-	TRBV27	TRBJ2-7	-	14	TGTGCCAGCAGTTTTTCGCGGAGTTCCTACGAGCAGTACTTC	CASSFSRSSYEQYF
-	TRBV7-9	TRBJ2-1	TRBD2	13	TGTGCCAGCTGGGGGGGACTGTACAATGAGCAGTTCTTC	CASWGGLYNEQFF
-	TRBV28	TRBJ1-2	-	13	TGTGCCAGCAGTCCTAACAGGGTCCATGGCTACACCTTC	CASSPNRVHGYTF
-	TRBV2	TRBJ2-1	-	15	TGTGCCAGCAGCGGGACTCCCCTTTCCTACAATGAGCAGTTCTTC	CASSGTPLSYNEQFF
-	TRBV5-6	TRBJ2-7	-	14	TGTGCCAGCAGCTTGGGCAGGGCCATCTACGAGCAGTACTTC	CASSLGRAIYEQYF
few	TRBV7-9	TRBJ1-2	TRBD1	15	TGTGCCAGCAGCTTAGTGGGACAGTGGAACTATGGCTACACCTTC	CASSLVGQWNYGYTF
-	TRBV5-8	TRBJ1-1	-	14	TGTGCCAGCAGCTTGAGCGGGTTAAACGGTGAAGCTTTCTTT	CASSLSGLNGEAFF
-	TRBV29-1	TRBJ2-5	-	13	TGCAGCGTTGAAGATCGGGGACAAGAGACCCAGTACTTC	CSVEDRGQETQYF
-	TRBV9	TRBJ1-1	-	15	TGTGCCAGCAGCCCGACGGCGGGCATCAACACTGAAGCTTTCTTT	CASSPTAGINTEAFF
-	TRBV11-2	TRBJ2-5	TRBD2	17	TGTGCCAGCAGCTGGGCTCGCGGGGGGCCCGTTGGAGAGACCCAGTACTTC	CASSWARGGPVGETQYF
-	TRBV28	TRBJ1-1	-	13	TGTGCCAGCAGTTTATTGACGAACACTGAAGCTTTCTTT	CASSLLTNTEAFF
-	TRBV19	TRBJ2-2	-	20	TGTGCCAGTAGGCCAATCGGGACCCCTTCCGGGACTGCGAACACCGGGGAGCTGTTTTTT	CASRPIGTPSGTANTGELFF
-	TRBV6-1	TRBJ2-7	TRBD2	15	TGTGCCAGCAGTGCGAATCTAGCGGGAGGGTACGAGCAGTACTTC	CASSANLAGGYEQYF
-	TRBV19	TRBJ2-7	-	13	TGTGCCAGTAGTACCACACAGGGCAGCGAGCAGTACTTC	CASSTTQGSEQYF
-	TRBV7-9	TRBJ2-2	TRBD1	14	TGTGCCAGCAGCTTAGAGGGGGCGTCCGGGGAGCTGTTTTTT	CASSLEGASGELFF
-	TRBV11-3	TRBJ2-5	-	15	TGTGCCAGCAGCTTAGGCCCGGGACCTCAAGAGACCCAGTACTTC	CASSLGPGPQETQYF
once	TRBV6-1	TRBJ2-7	-	14	TGTGCCAGCAGTGAAAATTCGCCTTTCTACGAGCAGTACTTC	CASSENSPFYEQYF
-	TRBV4-1	TRBJ2-7	-	12	TGCGCCAGCAGCCCTGGCGGTTACGAGCAGTACTTC	CASSPGGYEQYF
-	TRBV12-5	TRBJ2-7	-	14	TGTGCTAGTGGTTTGGGCCAGGGTCCGAACGAGCAGTACTTC	CASGLGQGPNEQYF
-	TRBV4-1	TRBJ2-7	TRBD2	16	TGCGCCAGCAGCCAAGATACCCGGGAGGGGATCTACGAGCAGTACTTC	CASSQDTREGIYEQYF
-	TRBV7-2	TRBJ1-1	-	11	TGTGCCAGCAGCCACGAAAGGGGGGCTTTCTTT	CASSHERGAFF
once	TRBV10-3	TRBJ2-2	-	13	TGTGCCAGCACGGCAGGGAACACCGGGGAGCTGTTTTTT	CASTAGNTGELFF
-	TRBV6-5	TRBJ2-2	-	15	TGTGCCAGCAGTTCCTCGATTAGTGAGACCGGGGAGCTGTTTTTT	CASSSSISETGELFF
-	TRBV27	TRBJ1-1	-	14	TGTGCCAGCAGTTTACAGGGGATCAACACTGAAGCTTTCTTT	CASSLQGINTEAFF
-	TRBV2	TRBJ2-7	-	13	TGTGCCAGCAGTCCCCTCGCCTACTACGAGCAGTACTTC	CASSPLAYYEQYF
-	TRBV5-1	TRBJ2-7	-	13	TGCGCCAGCAGCTTGACTGGGGCCTACGAGCAGTACTTC	CASSLTGAYEQYF
-	TRBV6-6	TRBJ2-1	-	13	TGTGCCAGCACCATGGGTCCCCCGGATGAGCAGTTCTTC	CASTMGPPDEQFF
-	TRBV4-1	TRBJ2-3	-	16	TGCGCCAGCAGCCAAGTGGCAGCTTCTAGCACAGATACGCAGTATTTT	CASSQVAASSTDTQYF
-	TRBV4-1	TRBJ2-3	-	16	TGCGCCAGCAGTCAAGCCGGCAGGCCAAGCACAGATACGCAGTATTTT	CASSQAGRPSTDTQYF
-	TRBV9	TRBJ2-3	-	14	TGTGCCAGCAGCGAGGACTTGAGCACAGATACGCAGTATTTT	CASSEDLSTDTQYF
-	TRBV9	TRBJ2-3	-	15	TGTGCCAGCAGCACAGCCGGGAGCCTCACAGATACGCAGTATTTT	CASSTAGSLTDTQYF
-	TRBV6-6	TRBJ2-1	-	16	TGTGCCAGCAGTTACTCGACTCAGACAGTGTCTAGTGAGCAGTTCTTC	CASSYSTQTVSSEQFF
-	TRBV15	TRBJ1-2	-	19	TGTGCCACCAGCAGAGAACTGGGGGTGACTCCCTCATCAGGCTATGGCTACACCTTC	CATSRELGVTPSSGYGYTF
-	TRBV29-1	TRBJ2-7	TRBD1	12	TGCAGCGTTCCACGGGGACAGGGGGAGCAGTACTTC	CSVPRGQGEQYF
few	TRBV4-1	TRBJ2-2	TRBD2	17	TGCGCCAGCAGCCAAGGGGGGCTAGCGGGGGATAGCGGGGAGCTGTTTTTT	CASSQGGLAGDSGELFF
-	TRBV25-1	TRBJ2-1	-	12	TGTGCCAGCAGTGTTGATTATGATGAGCAGTTCTTC	CASSVDYDEQFF
-	TRBV5-4	TRBJ2-7	-	12	TGTGCCAGCAGCTCGGGGGTCTACGAGCAGTACTTC	CASSSGVYEQYF
-	TRBV6-6	TRBJ2-3	-	13	TGTGCCAGCTCGTGGACTAGCACAGATACGCAGTATTTT	CASSWTSTDTQYF
-	TRBV4-1	TRBJ2-3	TRBD2	15	TGCGCCAGCAGCCCCGTTAGCGGGGCCGCAGATACGCAGTATTTT	CASSPVSGAADTQYF
once	TRBV11-1	TRBJ1-1	-	12	TGTGCCAGCAGCTTAGGGACATTAGAAGCTTTCTTT	CASSLGTLEAFF
-	TRBV5-1	TRBJ2-1	TRBD2	17	TGCGCCAGCAGCTGGGCAATTCCTAGCGGGGGGGCAAATGAGCAGTTCTTC	CASSWAIPSGGANEQFF
few	TRBV6-4	TRBJ1-6	-	13	TGTGCCAGCAGTGAGGGGGATAATTCACCCCTCCACTTT	CASSEGDNSPLHF
-	TRBV2	TRBJ2-7	TRBD2	15	TGTGCCAGCAGCGGCCTCGGACTAGCGGGAGACGAGCAGTACTTC	CASSGLGLAGDEQYF
-	TRBV12-5	TRBJ2-2	-	12	TGTGCTAGTGGTTTGGTCGAAGGGGAGCTGTTTTTT	CASGLVEGELFF
-	TRBV23-1	TRBJ1-2	-	15	TGCGCCAGCAGTCAATCATCAGCGGAGAACTATGGCTACACCTTC	CASSQSSAENYGYTF
-	TRBV4-1	TRBJ2-7	TRBD2	17	TGCGCCAGCAGCCAAGATCGCAGCGGGGTGAGCTCCTACGAGCAGTACTTC	CASSQDRSGVSSYEQYF
-	TRBV5-1	TRBJ2-7	-	19	TGCGCCAGCAGACCCAAGTGGAGAGAGGTCTCGGGGGGCTACTACGAGCAGTACTTC	CASRPKWREVSGGYYEQYF
-	TRBV7-9	TRBJ2-2	TRBD2	16	TGTGCCAGCAGCCCAAGCGGGACGGAGAACACCGGGGAGCTGTTTTTT	CASSPSGTENTGELFF
-	TRBV29-1	TRBJ2-7	TRBD2	14	TGCAGCGCCCGAGGGGCGGGAGCCTCCTACGAGCAGTACTTC	CSARGAGASYEQYF
once	TRBV7-9	TRBJ2-5	-	15	TGTGCCAGCAGCTCCCCCCGGACGGGGGAAGAGACCCAGTACTTC	CASSSPRTGEETQYF
-	TRBV11-2	TRBJ2-2	-	13	TGTGCCAGCAGTTCCACCCTCGTCTGGGAGCTGTTTTTT	CASSSTLVWELFF